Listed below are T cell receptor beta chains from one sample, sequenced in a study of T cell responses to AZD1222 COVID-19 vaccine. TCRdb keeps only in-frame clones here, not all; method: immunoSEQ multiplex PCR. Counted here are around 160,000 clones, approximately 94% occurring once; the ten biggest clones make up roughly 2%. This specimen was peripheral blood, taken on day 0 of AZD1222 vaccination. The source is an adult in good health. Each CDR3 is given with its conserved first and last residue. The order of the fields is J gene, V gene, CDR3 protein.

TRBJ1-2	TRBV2	CASSEAAGERGYTF
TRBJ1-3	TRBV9	CASSVAGTGNTIYF
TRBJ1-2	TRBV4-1	CASSQGPGTTLYGYTF
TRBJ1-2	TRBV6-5	CASSSPSYGYTF
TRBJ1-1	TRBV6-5	CASSYGQGGRTEAFF
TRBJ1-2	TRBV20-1	CSAGSPYTF
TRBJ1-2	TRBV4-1	CASSQDRDRGYGYTF
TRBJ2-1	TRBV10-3	CAISESKGSPEQFF
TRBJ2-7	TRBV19	CASSLLNSGSSEQYF
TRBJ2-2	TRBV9	CASSVGLNTGELFF
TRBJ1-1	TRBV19	CASSMEGFSAFF
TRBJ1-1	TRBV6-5	CASSSPGTGATEAFF
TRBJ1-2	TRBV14	CASSLGGGAWRNYTF
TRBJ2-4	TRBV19	CASSIGGLGKNIQYF
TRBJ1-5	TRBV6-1	CASSVRQGGRPQPQHF
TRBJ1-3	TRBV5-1	CASTSGPGNTIYF
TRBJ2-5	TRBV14	CASSQDFETQYF
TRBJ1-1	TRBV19	CASSRQGENTEAFF
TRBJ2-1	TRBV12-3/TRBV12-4	CASSLLGTGKVF
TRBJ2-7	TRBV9	CASTATSKGSEQYF
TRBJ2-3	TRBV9	CASSVGNRIASTDTQYF
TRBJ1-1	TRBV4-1	CASSQGRGMNTEAFF
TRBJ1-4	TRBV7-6	CASSLVEAGGEKLFF
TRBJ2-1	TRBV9	CASSVVAGAAQEQFF
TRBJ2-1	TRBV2	CASDRGWGPTLNEQFF
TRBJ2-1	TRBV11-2	CASSLGGGASSYNEQFF
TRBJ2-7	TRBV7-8	CASSFPGQGRATTTYEQYF
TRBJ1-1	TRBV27	CASSLKGASTEAFF
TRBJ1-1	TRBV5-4	CASSQRKNTEAFF
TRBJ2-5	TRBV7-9	CASSLAGRIQETQYF